Below, 22 T cell receptor beta chains from the same sample are listed, as sequenced in a study of cytomegalovirus exposure and HLA in healthy donors. PCR employed 60 Vbeta and 13 Jbeta primers. The assay was immunoSEQ multiplex PCR, and TCRdb's table has in-frame clones only and misses some. The table lists approximately 130,000 clones, around 86% of them singletons, with about 2% in the top ten. What was sequenced was PBMCs. These receptors were taken from a woman in her 40s in good health and CMV-seronegative.

V is TRBV28 and J is TRBJ2-4; a weak D match, TRBD1 (6 bases). Germline V gene sequence: CDR1 MDHEN, CDR2 SYDVKM. The CDR3 contains 17 residues. Trimming took 2 bases from V and 0 from J, leaving 14 bases between them. The CDR3, as DNA: TGTGCCAGCAGTTTACTTGGGACATCAATAGCCAAAAACATTCAGTACTTC. This gives the protein CASSLLGTSIAKNIQYF.

The chain has TRBV6-5 and TRBJ2-3; 8 nucleotides line up with TRBD2. The germline V gene has CDR1 MNHEY and CDR2 SVGAGI. V lost 4 bases to trimming and J lost 1 base; unmatched junction nucleotides: 4. This CDR3 has 15 residues. This chain's CDR3 is CASSLGLDGTDTQYF. CDR3 DNA: TGTGCCAGCAGTTTGGGACTAGACGGCACAGATACGCAGTATTTT.

The rearrangement links TRBV30 to TRBJ1-2, with TRBD1 matching over 9 bases. The length of the CDR3 is 12 residues. The germline V gene has CDR1 GTSNPN and CDR2 SVGIG (reference sequence). V lost 3 bases, J lost 11 bases, and 7 bases stayed unmatched. The CDR3: CAWRNRQGEYTF. CDR3 nucleotide sequence: TGTGCCTGGAGGAATAGACAGGGGGAATACACCTTC.

The chain is built from TRBV19 and TRBJ1-4; D might be TRBD1 (5 bases). Trimming removed 2 bases from V and 7 bases from J, with 17 bases in between. The CDR3 is made up of 16 amino acids. CDR1 and CDR2 (germline): LNHDA, SQIVND (reference sequence). Here the CDR3 reads CASSINLARDSEKLFF. The CDR3, as DNA: TGTGCCAGTAGTATAAATCTCGCCAGGGACTCTGAAAAACTGTTTTTT.

The V call is TRBV2, the J call TRBJ1-5; the D gene is possibly TRBD1 (6 bases). CDR3 length: 14 amino acids. From germline, CDR1 is SNHLY and CDR2 FYNNEI. V was cut by 6 bases and J by 5 bases, with 14 bases left in between. The CDR3 loop is CASSNRVLDQPQHF. CDR3 nucleotides: TGTGCCAGCAGCAACAGGGTCCTGGATCAGCCCCAGCATTTT.

This clone showed up just a few times. The chain couples TRBV4-1 to TRBJ1-6, with D hard to call. Germline CDR1 and CDR2: MGHRA and YSYEKL. Trimming cost V 3 bases and J 3 bases, with 15 bases left between them. This CDR3 region has 17 residues. The CDR3 protein is CASSQVDGIFYNSPLHF. The CDR3 nucleotides are TGCGCCAGCAGCCAGGTAGACGGGATCTTCTATAATTCACCCCTCCACTTT.

This chain joins TRBV10-2 and TRBJ2-5; 14 bases align to TRBD2. The CDR3 covers 18 residues. V shed 7 bases, J shed 4 bases, and the junction held 14 bases outside the gene matches. The germline V gene has CDR1 WSHSY and CDR2 SAAADI. Here the CDR3 DNA reads TGCGCCAGCACCCTTGGGGGACTAGCGGGGGCGGAGGGAGAGACCCAGTACTTC. It encodes CASTLGGLAGAEGETQYF.

This chain joins TRBV19 and TRBJ2-3; no clear D. Trimming took 6 bases from V and 1 from J, leaving 8 bases between them. CDR1 LNHDA and CDR2 SQIVND come from the germline V gene (reference sequence). This CDR3 is 13 amino acids long. The CDR3, as DNA: TGTGCCAGTAGAGTATCGGGCACAGATACGCAGTATTTT. This gives the protein CASRVSGTDTQYF.

The gene calls are TRBV5-1 and TRBJ1-1; 7 bases match TRBD1. The V gene's germline CDR1 is SGHRS and CDR2 YFSETQ. The CDR3 extends over 16 amino acids. V lost 6 bases, J lost 4 bases, and 15 bases stayed unmatched. Written as DNA, the CDR3 is TGCGCCAGCACCCAGGGGGAAGGGTTCGGTGGCACTGAAGCTTTCTTT. Amino acid sequence: CASTQGEGFGGTEAFF.

As concerns this clone: The germline gene is not matched at one end of the junction; a read error may be the cause. The CDR3 DNA follows: TGTTCCAGCAGCTCCCCCCGCGATTATAATTCACCCCTCCACTTT. Translation: CSSSSPRDYNSPLHF. The J gene is TRBJ1-6, the V gene TRBV7-9, with D unresolved. The CDR3 has 15 amino acids. CDR1 and CDR2 (germline): SEHNR, FQNEAQ (reference sequence).

This clone appeared a few times. The CDR3 loop reads CASMRVAEKNTEAFF. The CDR3 DNA sequence: TGTGCCAGCATGAGGGTTGCAGAGAAGAACACTGAAGCTTTCTTT. This rearrangement joins TRBV2 to TRBJ1-1; D is unclear. Germline values: CDR1 SNHLY, CDR2 FYNNEI. This CDR3 spans 15 amino acids. V shed 7 bases and J shed 1 base, with 16 bases lying between them.

V and J are TRBV28 and TRBJ2-1; 11 bases agree with TRBD2. The CDR3 has 13 amino acids. With V trimmed by 8 bases and J by 8 bases, 5 bases remained unmatched. Germline V gives CDR1 MDHEN, CDR2 SYDVKM. The CDR3 loop is CASRLAGTYEQFF. CDR3 DNA: TGTGCCAGCCGACTAGCGGGAACCTATGAGCAGTTCTTC.

As to this clone: The junction departs from the called germline gene at one end, perhaps through a read error. This chain connects TRBV28 to TRBJ2-7; no reliable D call. CDR1 is MDHEN and CDR2 is SYDVKM in the germline V gene. The length of the CDR3 is 13 residues. CDR3: CASSFSVLRFPSF. DNA of the CDR3: TGTGCCAGCAGTTTCTCCGTGCTACGTTTCCCAAGCTTC.

This clone was counted a few times. J is TRBJ1-1 and V is TRBV5-6; TRBD1 is a possible D gene (5 bases). Between the trimmed V and J ends, which lost 4 bases and 1 base, there was a span of 8 bases. The CDR3 loop spans 13 amino acids. The V gene's germline CDR1 is SGHDT and CDR2 YYEEEE. CDR3 loop: CASSRRGNTEAFF. The CDR3 DNA reads as TGTGCCAGCAGCCGGAGGGGGAACACTGAAGCTTTCTTT.

This clone has more than one count but fewer than ten. The V gene is TRBV6-6, the J gene TRBJ1-1; the D gene is possibly TRBD1 (5 bases). CDR1 is MNHNY, CDR2 SVGAGI, per germline (reference sequence). V lost 6 bases, J lost 6 bases, and 14 bases lay in between. This CDR3 is 13 amino acids long. Here the CDR3 reads CASSSKGDSEAFF. The CDR3 region has the DNA TGTGCCAGCAGCTCCAAAGGGGACTCTGAAGCTTTCTTT.

This rearrangement joins TRBV2 to TRBJ2-5; 9 positions match TRBD2. V shed 4 bases and J 5 bases; nucleotides not matched to a gene: 8. This CDR3 has 15 residues. Per germline, CDR1 SNHLY and CDR2 FYNNEI. The DNA of the CDR3 is TGTGCCAGCAGTGCTCGGCGGGGGGGCGGTGAGACCCAGTACTTC. Protein product: CASSARRGGGETQYF.

This sequence joins TRBV28 and TRBJ1-6; 8 positions match TRBD1. The germline V gene has CDR1 MDHEN and CDR2 SYDVKM. This CDR3 comprises 15 residues. The trim removed 7 bases at V and 6 bases at J, leaving 8 bases unmatched. CDR3 sequence (DNA): TGTGCCAGCACCGTTCGACAGGGGAGTAATTCACCCCTCCACTTT. The encoded protein is CASTVRQGSNSPLHF.

About this clone: A read error may produce the germline difference seen at one junction end. The V call is TRBV7-9, the J call TRBJ2-2; 7 bases match TRBD2. The CDR3 contains 18 residues. CDR1 is SEHNR and CDR2 is FQNEAQ in the germline V gene (reference sequence). The CDR3 bases are TGTTCCAGCAGCTTAGCCCTCTTAGGCGGGAGTGGCACCGGGGAGCTGTTTTTT. This translates into CSSSLALLGGSGTGELFF.

The chain has TRBV7-2 and TRBJ2-7, with 7 bases that match TRBD2. The CDR3 loop spans 15 amino acids. Germline values: CDR1 SGHTA, CDR2 FQGNSA. V lost 6 bases and J lost 3; bases outside the gene matches: 11. The CDR3 sequence is CASSPRGGRDYEQYF. CDR3 DNA: TGTGCCAGCAGTCCACGGGGAGGGCGGGACTACGAGCAGTACTTC.

The V call is TRBV10-2, the J call TRBJ2-1; a possible D gene is TRBD2 (5 bases). This CDR3 has 16 amino acids. Germline CDR1 reads WSHSY; CDR2 reads SAAADI. V was pared by 5 bases and J by 6 bases, with 20 bases between. The CDR3 protein is CASSPLTGKAVNEQFF. CDR3 in DNA: TGCGCCAGCAGTCCACTTACGGGGAAGGCGGTCAATGAGCAGTTCTTC.

The rearrangement joins TRBV4-3 to TRBJ2-3; possible D gene TRBD2, 5 bases. The CDR3 has 17 residues. Trimming took off 0 bases at V and 2 bases at J, with 15 bases between the two ends. Germline assignment: CDR1 LGHNA and CDR2 YSLEER. The CDR3 bases are TGCGCCAGCAGCCAAGATCTTGGGAGTGCAACCACAGATACGCAGTATTTT. It translates to CASSQDLGSATTDTQYF.

This chain uses TRBV5-1 with TRBJ1-2; no definite D call. CDR1 and CDR2 from the germline V gene are SGHRS and YFSETQ. The CDR3 loop spans 13 amino acids. Trimming removed 0 bases at V and 8 bases at J, with 11 bases between. The CDR3 nucleotides read TGCGCCAGCAGCTTGGGGTCCGACGGGGGCTACACCTTC. Its translation is CASSLGSDGGYTF.